This paragraph covers one T cell receptor (beta chain) sequence. This sample is drawn from a study of technical replicates of blood from several donors. Trimming at V came to 0 bases and at J to 4 bases, leaving 2 bases not matched to a gene. Per germline, CDR1 SGHAT and CDR2 FQNNGV. The CDR3 sequence is 14 residues long. Profiling relied on immunoSEQ multiplex PCR, and the TCRdb table lists in-frame clones only, not all of them. The repertoire holds fewer than 80,000 clones, with around nine tenths as singletons. The sample taken for sequencing was PBMCs. The sequence was collected from a human donor in good health. Some clones in this sample may be carry-over from other donors' samples. V gene TRBV11-2 combines with J gene TRBJ2-7, with 8 positions matching TRBD2. CDR3 nucleotide sequence: TGTGCCAGCAGCTTAGACGGGGGGGGGTACGAGCAGTACTTC. This encodes CASSLDGGGYEQYF.